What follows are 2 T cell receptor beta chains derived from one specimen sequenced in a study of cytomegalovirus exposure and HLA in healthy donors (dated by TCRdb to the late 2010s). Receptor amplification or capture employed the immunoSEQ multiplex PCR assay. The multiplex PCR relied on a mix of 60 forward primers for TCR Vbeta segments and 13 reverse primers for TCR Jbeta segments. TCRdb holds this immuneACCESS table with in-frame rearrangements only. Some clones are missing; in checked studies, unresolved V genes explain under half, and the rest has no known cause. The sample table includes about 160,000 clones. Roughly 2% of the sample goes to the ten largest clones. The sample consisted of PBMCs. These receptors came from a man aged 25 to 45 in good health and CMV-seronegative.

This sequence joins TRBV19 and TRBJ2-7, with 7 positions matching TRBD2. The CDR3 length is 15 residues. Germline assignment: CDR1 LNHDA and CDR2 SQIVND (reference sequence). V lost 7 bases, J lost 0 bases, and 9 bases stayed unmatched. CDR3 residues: CASTNPGGGSYEQYF. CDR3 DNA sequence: TGTGCCAGTACTAATCCGGGGGGAGGCTCCTACGAGCAGTACTTC.

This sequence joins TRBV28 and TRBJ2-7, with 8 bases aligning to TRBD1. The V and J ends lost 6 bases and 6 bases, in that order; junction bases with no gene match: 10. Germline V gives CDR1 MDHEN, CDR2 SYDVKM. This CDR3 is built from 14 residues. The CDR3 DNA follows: TGTGCCAGCAGGAGACAGGGGAAAGTAGGCGAGCAGTACTTC. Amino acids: CASRRQGKVGEQYF. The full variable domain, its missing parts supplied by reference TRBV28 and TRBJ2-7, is DVKVTQSSRYLVKRTGEKVFLECVQDMDHENMFWYRQDPGLGLRLIYFSYDVKMKEKGDIPEGYSVSREKKERFSLILESASTNQTSMYLCASRRQGKVGEQYFGPGTRLTVT.